This TCR beta chain appears in the sequencing data of a study of cytomegalovirus exposure and HLA in healthy donors. Study-level points and caveats: It was in a later analysis that TCR association rates were seen to vary by HLA locus, highest for DRB1 and lowest for HLA-C.

Worth noting for this clone: Its cognate antigen is unknown.

Vbeta (60) and Jbeta (13) primers were used in the PCR. Profiled with immunoSEQ multiplex PCR; TCRdb holds only in-frame clones, not every one. The sample lists around 150,000 clones, approximately 70% occurring once. The ends lost 2 bases at V and 7 bases at J; junction bases unmatched: 5. CDR1 and CDR2 from the germline V gene are LGHNA and YSLEER. The CDR3 runs 16 residues. The sequencing sample was made of PBMCs. The rearrangement joins TRBV4-3 to TRBJ2-3; TRBD2 matches at 14 bases. The TCR sequence derives from a woman aged 55-69 years in good health and CMV-seronegative. CDR3 loop: CASSQLGTSGRNTQYF. The CDR3 nucleotides are TGCGCCAGCAGCCAATTGGGGACTAGCGGGAGAAATACGCAGTATTTT.